This T cell receptor beta chain was documented in a study of shared clonotypes between healthy human individuals. TCRdb's copy holds only in-frame clones and misses some; the assay was immunoSEQ multiplex PCR. The sample has around 2.3 million clones; approximately 94% are singletons. V dropped 4 bases and J dropped 7; count of bases not matched to a gene: 9. The CDR3 is 14 amino acids. From germline, CDR1 is GTSNPN and CDR2 SVGIG (reference sequence). The chain has TRBV30 and TRBJ2-7, with 11 bases that match TRBD1. Specimen: naive CD4+ T cells sorted from blood. Subset specified: CD45RA+ positively selected. The sequence derives from a man younger than 30 in good health. CDR3 amino acids: CAWIPRDRGEEQYF. DNA of the CDR3: TGTGCCTGGATCCCTCGGGACAGGGGGGAGGAGCAGTACTTC.